This T cell receptor (beta chain) is from a study of cytomegalovirus exposure and HLA in healthy donors. This CDR3 has 15 residues. V lost 0 bases and J 7 bases, leaving 13 bases between the germline ends. Germline V gene lookup returns CDR1 MNHEY and CDR2 SVGAGI. PCR was performed using 60 Vbeta and 13 Jbeta primers. TCRdb's copy holds only in-frame clones and misses some; the assay was immunoSEQ multiplex PCR. The sample lists some 130,000 clones; roughly 77% were seen once. Sequenced sample: PBMCs. The chain links TRBV6-5 to TRBJ1-5, with D possibly matching TRBD1 (6 bases). This clonotype originated in a man aged 30-40 years in good health. The CDR3 is CASSYSVGGGQPQHF. The CDR3 nucleotides are TGTGCCAGCAGTTACTCCGTTGGGGGCGGGCAGCCCCAGCATTTT.